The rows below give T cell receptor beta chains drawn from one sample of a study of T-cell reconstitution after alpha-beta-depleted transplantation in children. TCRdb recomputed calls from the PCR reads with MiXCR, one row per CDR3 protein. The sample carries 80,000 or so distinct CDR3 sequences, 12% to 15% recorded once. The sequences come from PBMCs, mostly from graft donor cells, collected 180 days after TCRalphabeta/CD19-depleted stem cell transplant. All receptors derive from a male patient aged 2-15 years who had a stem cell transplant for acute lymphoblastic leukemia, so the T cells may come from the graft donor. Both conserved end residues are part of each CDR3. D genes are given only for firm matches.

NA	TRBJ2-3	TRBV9	CASSPRPVFTDTQYF
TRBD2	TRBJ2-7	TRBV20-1	CSASGGDEQYF
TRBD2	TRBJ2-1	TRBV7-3	CASSLIAGFSYNEQFF
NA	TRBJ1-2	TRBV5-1	CASSLEGLAYGYTF
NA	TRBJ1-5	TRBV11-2	CASSLGLLQPQHF
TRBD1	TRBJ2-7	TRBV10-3	CAISGRTGGNEQYF
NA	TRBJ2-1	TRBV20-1	CSALRGDNGEQFF
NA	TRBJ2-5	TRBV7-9	CASSLGGVETQYF
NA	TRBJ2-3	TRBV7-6	CASSPVDGTRTDTQYF
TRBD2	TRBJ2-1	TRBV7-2	CASSLSSVAGVYNEQFF
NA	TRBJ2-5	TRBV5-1	CASSLVVGPGMFQETQYF
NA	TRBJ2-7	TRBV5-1	CASSRGVFGEQYF
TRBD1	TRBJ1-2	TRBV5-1	CASSSKGDSLTNYGYTF
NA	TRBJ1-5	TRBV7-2	CASSLKGESQPQHF
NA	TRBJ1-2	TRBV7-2	CASSPPGLGRIYGYTF
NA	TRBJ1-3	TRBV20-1	CRENWFSGNTIYF
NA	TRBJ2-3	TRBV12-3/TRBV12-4	CASSLDTIPFDTQYF
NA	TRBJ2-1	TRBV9	CASSLAHTEQFF
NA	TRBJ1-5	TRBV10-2	CASRAQGNNQPQHF
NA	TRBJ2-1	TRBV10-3	CAISNAGSPNEQFF
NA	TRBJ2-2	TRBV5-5	CASSLGGVGELFF
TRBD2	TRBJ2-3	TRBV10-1	CASKFSGGRDTQYF
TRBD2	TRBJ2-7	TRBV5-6	CASSFSSGGYEQYF
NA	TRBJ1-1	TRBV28	CASRQGTPYFKNTEAFF
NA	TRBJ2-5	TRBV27	CASSLSRGGETQYF
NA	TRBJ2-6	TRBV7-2	CASSPVRSSGANVLTF
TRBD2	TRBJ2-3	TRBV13	CASSSRTSPDTQYF
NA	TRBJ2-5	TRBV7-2	CASSLARKVGPRETQYF
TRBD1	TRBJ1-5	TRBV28	CASSHRGPTGDQPQHF
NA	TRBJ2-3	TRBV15	CATSRVGGTDTQYF
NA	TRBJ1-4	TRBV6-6	CASSTGRVEKLFF
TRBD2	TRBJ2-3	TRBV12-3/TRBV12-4	CASRPRPSGSPLWADTQYF
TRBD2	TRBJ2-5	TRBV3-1	CASSRRLAGGPVKTQYF
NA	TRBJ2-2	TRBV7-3	CASSSKVEGHILNTGELFF
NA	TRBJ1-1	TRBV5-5	CASSLVKLIKALNTEAFF
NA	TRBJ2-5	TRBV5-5	CASSPQNLRETQYF
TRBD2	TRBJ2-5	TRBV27	CASSSSGRAAETQYF
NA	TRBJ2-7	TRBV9	CASSVAQMGYEQYF
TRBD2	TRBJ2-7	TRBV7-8	CASRPSGRSPYEQYF
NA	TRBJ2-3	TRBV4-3	CASSQDGGPFTQYF
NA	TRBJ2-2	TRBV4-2	CASNQGTSSAGELFF
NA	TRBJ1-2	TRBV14	CASSQRGGYTF
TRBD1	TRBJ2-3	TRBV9	CASSAYSRDRATDTQYF
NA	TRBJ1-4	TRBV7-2	CASSSPGGAPREKLFF
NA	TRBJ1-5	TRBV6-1	CASSEGFRQPQHF
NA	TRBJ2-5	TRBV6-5	CASSYGQTATRETQYF
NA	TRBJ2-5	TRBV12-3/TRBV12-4	CASSPPRGGKEGETQYF
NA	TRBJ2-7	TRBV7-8	CASSVRYEQYF